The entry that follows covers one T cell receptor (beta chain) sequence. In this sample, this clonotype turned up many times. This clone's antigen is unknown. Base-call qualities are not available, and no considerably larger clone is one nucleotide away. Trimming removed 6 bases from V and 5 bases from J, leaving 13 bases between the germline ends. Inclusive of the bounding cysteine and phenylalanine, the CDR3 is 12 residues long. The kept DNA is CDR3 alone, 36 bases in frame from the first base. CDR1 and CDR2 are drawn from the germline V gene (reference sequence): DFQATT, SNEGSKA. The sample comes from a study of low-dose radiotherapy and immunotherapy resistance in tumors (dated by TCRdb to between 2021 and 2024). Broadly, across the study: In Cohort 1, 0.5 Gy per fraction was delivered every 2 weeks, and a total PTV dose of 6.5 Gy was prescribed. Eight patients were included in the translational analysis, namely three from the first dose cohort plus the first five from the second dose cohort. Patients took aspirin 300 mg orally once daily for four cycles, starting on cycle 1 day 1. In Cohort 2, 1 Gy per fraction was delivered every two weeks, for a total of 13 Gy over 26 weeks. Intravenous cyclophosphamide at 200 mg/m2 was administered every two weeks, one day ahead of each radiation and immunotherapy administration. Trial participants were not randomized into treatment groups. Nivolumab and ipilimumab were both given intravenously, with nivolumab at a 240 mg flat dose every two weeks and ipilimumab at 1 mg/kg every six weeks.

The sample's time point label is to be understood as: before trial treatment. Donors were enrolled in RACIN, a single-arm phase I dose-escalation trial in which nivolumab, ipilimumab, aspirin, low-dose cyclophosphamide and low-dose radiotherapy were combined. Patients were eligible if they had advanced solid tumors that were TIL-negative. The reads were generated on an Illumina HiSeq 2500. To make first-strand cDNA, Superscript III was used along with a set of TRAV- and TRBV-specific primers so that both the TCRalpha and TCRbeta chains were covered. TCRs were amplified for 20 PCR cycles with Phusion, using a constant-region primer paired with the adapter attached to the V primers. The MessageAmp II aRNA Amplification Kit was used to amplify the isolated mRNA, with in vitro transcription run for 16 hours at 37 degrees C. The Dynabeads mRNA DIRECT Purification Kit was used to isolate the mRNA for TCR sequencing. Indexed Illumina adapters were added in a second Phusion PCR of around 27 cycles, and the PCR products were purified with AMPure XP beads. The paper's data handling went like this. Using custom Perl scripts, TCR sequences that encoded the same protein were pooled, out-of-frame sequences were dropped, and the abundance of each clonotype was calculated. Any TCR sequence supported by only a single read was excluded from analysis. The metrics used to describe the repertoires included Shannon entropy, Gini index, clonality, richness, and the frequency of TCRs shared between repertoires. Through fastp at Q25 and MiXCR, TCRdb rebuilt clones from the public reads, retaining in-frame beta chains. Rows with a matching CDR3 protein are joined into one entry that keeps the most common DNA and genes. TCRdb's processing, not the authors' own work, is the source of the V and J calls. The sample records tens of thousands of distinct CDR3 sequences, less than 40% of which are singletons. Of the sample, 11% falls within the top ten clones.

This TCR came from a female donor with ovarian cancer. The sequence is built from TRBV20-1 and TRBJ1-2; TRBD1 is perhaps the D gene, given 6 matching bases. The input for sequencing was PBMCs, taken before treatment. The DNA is TGCAGTGCGAGCGCAGGGGTGTATGGCTACACCTTC. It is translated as CSASAGVYGYTF.